This TCR beta chain was observed in a study of cytomegalovirus exposure and HLA in healthy donors. Per the germline V gene, CDR1 is KGHSH and CDR2 is LQKENI. V was clipped by 2 bases and J by 3 bases; unmatched bases: 3. This CDR3 comprises 14 residues. Whole-study findings and limits: Later analysis identified 16,000 or so TCR beta sequences associated with HLA alleles, using a false discovery rate threshold of 0.05. An ancestry cluster, one associated with Asian ancestry, reportedly showed fewer N-insertions than the approximately 670-donor mean in a later analysis. The authors reported that TCR beta sequences could predict HLA-A and HLA-B alleles. These predictions were accurate for most subjects in the first cohort. Usually a TCR sequence was rare, but some public TCRs were found in many donors.

Remarks on this clone: Antigen specificity is unknown.

Both 60 Vbeta primers and 13 Jbeta primers went into the PCR. The data were produced by immunoSEQ multiplex PCR, yet TCRdb's version contains in-frame clones alone and is incomplete. The repertoire includes about 180,000 clones, roughly 85% of them detected once, and approximately 6.3% sits in the top ten. This chain links TRBV18 with TRBJ1-2; 7 positions agree with TRBD1. The source of this sequence is a middle-aged man in good health and CMV-seropositive. Sequenced material: PBMCs. DNA of the CDR3: TGTGCCAGCTCACCAACAGACAGGGACTATGGCTACACCTTC. Its protein product is CASSPTDRDYGYTF.